These 21 T cell receptor beta chains share one sample of origin, sequenced in a study of cytomegalovirus exposure and HLA in healthy donors. The PCR had 60 Vbeta and 13 Jbeta primers. Libraries were prepared by immunoSEQ multiplex PCR; TCRdb keeps only in-frame clonotypes and omits some of them. The repertoire holds over 150,000 clones, with around 74% as singletons. Sequenced input: PBMCs. Receptors were obtained from a man younger than 30 in good health and CMV-seronegative.

V and J are TRBV5-1 and TRBJ1-4, with 9 bases that match TRBD1. The ends lost 0 bases at V and 6 bases at J; junction bases unmatched: 3. From germline, CDR1 is SGHRS and CDR2 YFSETQ. This CDR3 has 15 residues. The CDR3 sequence: CASSLVDRGDEKLFF. As DNA, the CDR3 is TGCGCCAGCAGCTTGGTGGACAGGGGAGATGAAAAACTGTTTTTT. Complete variable domain (other parts from reference TRBV5-1 and TRBJ1-4): KAGVTQTPRYLIKTRGQQVTLSCSPISGHRSVSWYQQTPGQGLQFLFEYFSETQRNKGNFPGRFSGRQFSNSRSEMNVSTLELGDSALYLCASSLVDRGDEKLFFGSGTQLSVL.

This chain uses TRBV7-9 with TRBJ2-1; 9 nucleotides align to TRBD2. Per germline, CDR1 SEHNR and CDR2 FQNEAQ (reference sequence). Trimming cost V 5 bases and J 1 base; bases outside gene matches: 6. CDR3 length equals 16 residues. The CDR3 is CASSMGTSSSYNEQFF. The CDR3 coding sequence is TGTGCCAGCAGCATGGGGACTAGCAGTTCCTACAATGAGCAGTTCTTC.

This chain uses TRBV6-1 with TRBJ1-5; 8 nucleotides match TRBD1. Germline CDR1 is MNHNS and CDR2 is SASEGT. Losses at the gene ends were 4 bases for V and 4 bases for J; bases not matched to a gene: 0. There are 13 residues in the CDR3. CDR3 DNA: TGTGCCAGCAGTGGGACAGGGAATCAGCCCCAGCATTTT. This sequence encodes CASSGTGNQPQHF.

This chain connects TRBV11-1 to TRBJ2-6; a possible D gene is TRBD1 (6 bases). V shed 2 bases and J shed 0 bases, with 11 bases lying between them. The CDR3 is made up of 17 amino acids. Per the germline V gene, CDR1 is SGHAT and CDR2 is FQDESV (reference sequence). The CDR3 sequence: CASSLPRQASGANVLTF. CDR3 coding DNA: TGTGCCAGCAGCTTACCAAGACAGGCCTCTGGGGCCAACGTCCTGACTTTC. Together with reference TRBV11-1 and TRBJ2-6, the CDR3 gives the full variable domain: EAEVAQSPRYKITEKSQAVAFWCDPISGHATLYWYRQILGQGPELLVQFQDESVVDDSQLPKDRFSAERLKGVDSTLKIQPAELGDSAMYLCASSLPRQASGANVLTFGAGSRLTVL.

This rearrangement joins TRBV5-1 to TRBJ2-7, with unresolved D. The CDR3 sequence is 14 residues long. Deletions cut 1 base from V and 3 bases from J, with 11 bases between. Germline V gene sequence: CDR1 SGHRS, CDR2 YFSETQ. The CDR3 protein is CASSLHTEIYEQYF. CDR3 bases: TGCGCCAGCAGCTTGCACACAGAAATCTACGAGCAGTACTTC.

There are a few counts of this clone. This sequence joins TRBV9 and TRBJ1-1; D not resolved. Germline V gives CDR1 SGDLS, CDR2 YYNGEE. V gave up 3 bases and J gave up 5 bases, with 14 bases separating them. CDR3 length: 14 amino acids. For the CDR3, the DNA is TGTGCCAGCAGCGCAATCATCACGGGAACTGAAGCTTTCTTT. Amino acids: CASSAIITGTEAFF.

The chain recombines TRBV18 with TRBJ1-2; 12 bases are shared with TRBD1. CDR3 length: 16 residues. V lost 5 bases to trimming and J lost 8 bases; unmatched junction nucleotides: 12. The germline V gene has CDR1 KGHSH and CDR2 LQKENI. The CDR3 sequence is CASSTGGTGGAEGYTF. The CDR3 DNA follows: TGTGCCAGCTCAACCGGTGGGACAGGGGGCGCGGAGGGCTACACCTTC.

This sequence joins TRBV19 and TRBJ1-5, with 10 bases matching TRBD1. Per the germline V gene, CDR1 is LNHDA and CDR2 is SQIVND (reference sequence). The V gene end was trimmed by 1 base and the J gene end by 9 bases; junction bases not matched to a gene: 12. The length of the CDR3 is 17 residues. CDR3 sequence: CASSIGRRTGGGGPQHF. CDR3 nucleotide sequence: TGTGCCAGTAGTATAGGCCGTCGGACAGGGGGGGGAGGGCCCCAGCATTTT.

V and J are TRBV14 and TRBJ1-1; D gene uncertain. CDR1 is SGHDN and CDR2 is FVKESK in the germline V gene. Trimming took off 4 bases at V and 0 bases at J, with 3 bases between the two ends. The CDR3 totals 12 residues. The CDR3 region has the DNA TGTGCCAGCAGCCTTATGAACACTGAAGCTTTCTTT. This sequence encodes CASSLMNTEAFF.

There are a few counts of this clone. This chain links TRBV5-6 with TRBJ1-3; D might be TRBD1 (6 bases). V was shortened by 2 bases and J by 6 bases, with 12 bases between the two germline ends. The CDR3 extends over 14 amino acids. The germline V gene encodes CDR1 SGHDT and CDR2 YYEEEE. CDR3 protein: CASSFSGTKNTIYF. The CDR3, as DNA: TGTGCCAGCAGCTTCTCCGGGACAAAAAACACCATATATTTT.

This clone was seen only a few times. V gene TRBV7-9 combines with J gene TRBJ1-2, with 7 nucleotides matching TRBD1. The CDR3 contains 16 residues. Germline lookup yields CDR1 SEHNR and CDR2 FQNEAQ (reference sequence). Trimming removed 4 bases from V and 4 bases from J; junction bases left unmatched: 12. CDR3 sequence (DNA): TGTGCCAGCAGCTCCCTTACAGGGGAAGGCTTCTATGGCTACACCTTC. Its translation: CASSSLTGEGFYGYTF.

Of note for this clone: At one boundary the junction diverges from the germline segment, which might be a read error. V gene TRBV10-1 combines with J gene TRBJ2-6, with TRBD1 as a possible D gene (5 bases). Germline-derived CDR1 and CDR2 are WNHNN and SYGVQD (reference sequence). CDR3 size: 15 residues. For the CDR3, the DNA is TGCGCCAGCAGTGAACAGCTCTCTGGGGCCAACGGCCTGACTTTC. This translates into CASSEQLSGANGLTF.

This clone occurred a few times. The chain is built from TRBV9 and TRBJ2-7; 9 positions match TRBD1. J was trimmed by 5 bases and V by 0 bases; bases with no gene match: 6. This CDR3 has 15 residues. Germline-derived CDR1 and CDR2 are SGDLS and YYNGEE. CDR3 residues: CASSVDGTGYHEQYF. DNA of the CDR3: TGTGCCAGCAGCGTAGACGGGACAGGGTACCACGAGCAGTACTTC.

The chain carries TRBV6-1 and TRBJ1-5; D is ambiguous. The germline V gene encodes CDR1 MNHNS and CDR2 SASEGT. This CDR3 has 15 amino acids. Trimming cost V 3 bases and J 2 bases, with 11 bases left between them. The DNA for the CDR3 is TGTGCCAGCAGTGACCCTCAAGGAGGCAATCAGCCCCAGCATTTT. It specifies CASSDPQGGNQPQHF.

The chain employs TRBV13 and TRBJ2-7; TRBD1 agrees at 7 bases. The CDR3 sequence is 14 residues long. The V gene's germline CDR1 is PRHDT and CDR2 FYEKMQ (reference sequence). V gave up 0 bases and J gave up 1 base; unmatched junction bases: 0. CDR3 sequence (DNA): TGTGCCAGCAGCTTAGGGGACAGGTCCTACGAGCAGTACGTC. Its protein is CASSLGDRSYEQYV.

The chain couples TRBV2 to TRBJ2-5; 9 positions agree with TRBD2. The CDR3 has 14 amino acids. Germline lookup yields CDR1 SNHLY and CDR2 FYNNEI. Trimming cost V 6 bases and J 5 bases; bases outside gene matches: 7. The CDR3 sequence: CASREGLAGETQYF. The DNA for the CDR3 is TGTGCCAGCAGAGAGGGACTAGCTGGGGAGACCCAGTACTTC. The full variable domain, in which reference TRBV2 and TRBJ2-5 provide the parts outside the CDR3, is EPEVTQTPSHQVTQMGQEVILRCVPISNHLYFYWYRQILGQKVEFLVSFYNNEISEKSEIFDDQFSVERPDGSNFTLKIRSTKLEDSAMYFCASREGLAGETQYFGPGTRLLVL.

This clone showed up just a few times. The chain carries TRBV30 and TRBJ1-2; no clear D. The CDR3 spans 11 residues. The V end was cut by 8 bases, the J end by 5 bases, with 12 bases between. In germline, CDR1 is GTSNPN, CDR2 SVGIG (reference sequence). In DNA, the CDR3 is TGTGCCCTAAAACAGTTGTATGGCTACACCTTC. Encoded protein: CALKQLYGYTF.

This clone occurred a few times. The chain has TRBV13 and TRBJ2-5, with 11 bases that match TRBD1. The J call is uncertain, as TRBJ2-7 better fits the DNA end. Germline CDR1 reads PRHDT; CDR2 reads FYEKMQ (reference sequence). This CDR3 has 14 amino acids. The CDR3 is CASSLGQGEYEQYF. In DNA form, the CDR3 reads TGTGCCAGCAGCTTGGGACAGGGGGAATACGAGCAGTACTTC.

As DNA, the CDR3 is TGCAGCGTTGAGACCATAGTGGGGGCTAGCACAGATACGCAGTATTTT. Amino acids: CSVETIVGASTDTQYF. The rearrangement links TRBV29-1 to TRBJ2-3, with D maybe TRBD1 (6 bases). CDR1 and CDR2 (germline): SQVTM, ANQGSEA. V lost 3 bases and J 0 bases, leaving 16 bases between the germline ends. The CDR3 length is 16 residues.

Only one count was recorded for this clone. The V and J genes are TRBV19 and TRBJ2-6; TRBD2 aligns across 8 bases. CDR1 LNHDA and CDR2 SQIVND come from the germline V gene (reference sequence). The length of the CDR3 is 16 residues. V was pared by 7 bases and J by 2 bases, with 7 bases of the junction left unmatched. The CDR3 coding sequence is TGTGCCAGTAACCTCGACGGGGGGGCTGGGGCCAACGTCCTGACTTTC. It translates to CASNLDGGAGANVLTF.

The genes are TRBV12-5 and TRBJ1-1, with D uncertain. CDR3 length: 12 residues. V was cut by 10 bases and J by 3 bases, with 12 bases left in between. Germline values: CDR1 LGHNT, CDR2 FRNRAP. This CDR3 is CATSLEDTEAFF. The CDR3 nucleotides read TGTGCTACCTCGTTGGAGGACACTGAAGCTTTCTTT.